This T cell receptor (beta chain) was sequenced in a study of T-cell memory formation after mild COVID-19. For the study at large: In these data, TCR clusters were largely donor specific.

Constant-segment-primed 5'RACE gave TCR alpha and TCR beta cDNA libraries with sample barcodes and UMIs. TCRdb used MiXCR to reprocess the 5' RACE reads, holding one entry per CDR3 protein. Among around 200,000 distinct CDR3 sequences listed, 20% to 25% were seen once. General study points: Among contracting clones, CD4+ were mainly CM/EM and CD8+ enriched in EMRA.

The CDR3 covers 14 residues. In germline, CDR1 is SQVTM, CDR2 ANQGSEA. V dropped 0 bases and J dropped 8 bases, with 14 bases sitting between them. This clonotype was observed a handful of times. Its antigen is not identified. The TCR originated in an adult woman who had mild COVID-19 (a few samples of this study predate the infection). Cell type and time point are not known. The source material was PBMCs or a T cell subset sorted from them (not recorded which). This chain uses TRBV29-1 with TRBJ2-1, with D possibly TRBD2 on 6 matching bases. CDR3 sequence (DNA): TGCAGCGTTGAAGATACGGGGGAAGTGGATGAGCAGTTCTTC. Translation: CSVEDTGEVDEQFF.